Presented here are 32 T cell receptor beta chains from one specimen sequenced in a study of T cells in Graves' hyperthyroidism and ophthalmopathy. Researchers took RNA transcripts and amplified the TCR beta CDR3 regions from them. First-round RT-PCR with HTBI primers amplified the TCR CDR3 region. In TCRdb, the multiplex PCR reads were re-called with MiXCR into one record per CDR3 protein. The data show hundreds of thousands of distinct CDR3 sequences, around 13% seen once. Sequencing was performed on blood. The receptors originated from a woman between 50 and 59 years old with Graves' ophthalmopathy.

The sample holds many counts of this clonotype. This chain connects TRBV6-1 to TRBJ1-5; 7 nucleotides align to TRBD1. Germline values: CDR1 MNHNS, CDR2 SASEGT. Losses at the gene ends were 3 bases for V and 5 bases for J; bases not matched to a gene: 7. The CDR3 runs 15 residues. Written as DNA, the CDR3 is TGTGCCAGCAGTGACCGTCGACAGGGATATCAGCCCCAGCATTTT. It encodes CASSDRRQGYQPQHF.

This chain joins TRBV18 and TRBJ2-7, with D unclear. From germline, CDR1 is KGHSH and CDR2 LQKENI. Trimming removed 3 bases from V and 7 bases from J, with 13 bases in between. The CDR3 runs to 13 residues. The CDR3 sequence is CASSPSPTREQYF. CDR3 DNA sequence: TGTGCCAGCTCACCGTCACCGACCCGGGAGCAGTACTTC. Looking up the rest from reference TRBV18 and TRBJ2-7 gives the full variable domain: NAGVMQNPRHLVRRRGQEARLRCSPMKGHSHVYWYRQLPEEGLKFMVYLQKENIIDESGMPKERFSAEFPKEGPSILRIQQVVRGDSAAYFCASSPSPTREQYFGPGTRLTVT.

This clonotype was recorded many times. The CDR3 sequence: CSASTADTEAFF. The CDR3 DNA follows: TGCAGTGCTAGTACGGCCGATACTGAAGCTTTCTTT. This chain uses TRBV20-1 with TRBJ1-1; D not certain. The CDR3 covers 12 residues. V was clipped by 3 bases and J by 5 bases, with 10 bases between them. Germline CDR1 is DFQATT and CDR2 is SNEGSKA (reference sequence).

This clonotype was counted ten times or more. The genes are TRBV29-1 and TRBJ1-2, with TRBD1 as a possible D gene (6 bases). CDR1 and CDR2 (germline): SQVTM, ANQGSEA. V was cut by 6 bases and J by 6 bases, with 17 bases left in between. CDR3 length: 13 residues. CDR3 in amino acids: CSVRDTPQHGYTF. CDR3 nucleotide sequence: TGCAGCGTCCGGGACACTCCGCAACATGGCTACACCTTC.

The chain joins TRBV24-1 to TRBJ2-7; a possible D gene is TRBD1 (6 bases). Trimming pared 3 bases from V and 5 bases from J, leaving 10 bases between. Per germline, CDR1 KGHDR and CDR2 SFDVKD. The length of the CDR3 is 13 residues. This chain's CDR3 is CATSDPTGHEQYF. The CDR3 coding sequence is TGTGCCACCAGTGATCCGACAGGACACGAGCAGTACTTC.

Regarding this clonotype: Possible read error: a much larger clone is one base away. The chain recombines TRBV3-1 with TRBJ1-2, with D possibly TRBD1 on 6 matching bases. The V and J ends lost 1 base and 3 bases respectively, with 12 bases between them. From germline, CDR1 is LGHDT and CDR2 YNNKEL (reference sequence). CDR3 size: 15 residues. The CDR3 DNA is TGTGCCAGCAGCCAAGGGGGACAAGGCTACTATGGCTACACCTTC. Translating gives CASSQGGQGYYGYTF.

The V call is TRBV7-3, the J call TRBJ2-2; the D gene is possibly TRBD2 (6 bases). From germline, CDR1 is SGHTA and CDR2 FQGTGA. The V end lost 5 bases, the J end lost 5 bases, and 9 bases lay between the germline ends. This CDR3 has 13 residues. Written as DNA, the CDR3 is TGTGCCAGCAGCACCGGGACTACCGGGGAGCTGTTTTTT. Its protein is CASSTGTTGELFF.

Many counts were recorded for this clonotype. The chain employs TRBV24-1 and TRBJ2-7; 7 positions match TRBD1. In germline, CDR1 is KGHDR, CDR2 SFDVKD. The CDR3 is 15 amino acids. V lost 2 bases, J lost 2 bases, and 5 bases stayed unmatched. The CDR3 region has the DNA TGTGCCACCAGTGATTCCGACAGGGCTCCCTACGAGCAGTACTTC. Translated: CATSDSDRAPYEQYF.

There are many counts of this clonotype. CDR3 protein: CASSLDMASGTQETQYF. The DNA of the CDR3 is TGCGCCAGCAGCTTGGATATGGCTAGCGGGACCCAAGAGACCCAGTACTTC. The chain is built from TRBV5-1 and TRBJ2-5; TRBD2 matches at 9 bases. V lost 0 bases to trimming and J lost 1 base; unmatched junction nucleotides: 7. Germline V CDR1 and CDR2: SGHRS, YFSETQ. This CDR3 has 17 amino acids.

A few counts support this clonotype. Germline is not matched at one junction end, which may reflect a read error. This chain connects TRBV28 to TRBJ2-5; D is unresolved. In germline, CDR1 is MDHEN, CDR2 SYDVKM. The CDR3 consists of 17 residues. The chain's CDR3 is CACSPPRWQDEKETQYF. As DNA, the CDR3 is TGTGCCTGCAGTCCCCCCAGGTGGCAGGATGAGAAAGAGACCCAGTACTTC.

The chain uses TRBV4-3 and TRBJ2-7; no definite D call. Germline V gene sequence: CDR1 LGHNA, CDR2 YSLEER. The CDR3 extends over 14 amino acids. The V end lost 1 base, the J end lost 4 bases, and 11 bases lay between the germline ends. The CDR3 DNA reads TGCGCCAGCAGCCAAGTGATAGGGAAATACGAGCAGTACTTC. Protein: CASSQVIGKYEQYF.

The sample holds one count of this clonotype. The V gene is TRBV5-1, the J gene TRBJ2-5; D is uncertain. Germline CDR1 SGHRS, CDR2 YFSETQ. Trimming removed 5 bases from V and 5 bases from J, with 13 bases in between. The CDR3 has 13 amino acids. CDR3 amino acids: CASSQAVEETQYF. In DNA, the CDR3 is TGCGCCAGCAGTCAGGCAGTAGAGGAGACCCAGTACTTC.

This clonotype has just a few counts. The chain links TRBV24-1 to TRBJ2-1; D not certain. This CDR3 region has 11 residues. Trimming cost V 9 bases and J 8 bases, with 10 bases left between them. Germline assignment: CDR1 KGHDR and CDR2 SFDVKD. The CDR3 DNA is TGTGCCACCCGAAATATGGATGAGCAGTTCTTC. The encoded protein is CATRNMDEQFF.

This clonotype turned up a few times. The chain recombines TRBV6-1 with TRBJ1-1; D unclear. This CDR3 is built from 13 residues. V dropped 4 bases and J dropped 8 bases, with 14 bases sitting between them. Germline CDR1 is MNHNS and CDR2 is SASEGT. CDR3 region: CASSVRLTREAFF. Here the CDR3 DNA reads TGTGCCAGCAGTGTCCGACTGACTAGGGAAGCTTTCTTT.

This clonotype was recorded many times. CDR3 bases: TGCAGTGCTACCGGGACTAGCGGTTCCTACGAGCAGTACTTC. The encoded protein is CSATGTSGSYEQYF. V is TRBV20-1 and J is TRBJ2-7; the match to TRBD2 covers 11 bases. Unmatched junction bases numbered 3, after V lost 4 bases and J lost 1 base. The CDR3 length is 14 residues. Germline assignment: CDR1 DFQATT and CDR2 SNEGSKA (reference sequence).

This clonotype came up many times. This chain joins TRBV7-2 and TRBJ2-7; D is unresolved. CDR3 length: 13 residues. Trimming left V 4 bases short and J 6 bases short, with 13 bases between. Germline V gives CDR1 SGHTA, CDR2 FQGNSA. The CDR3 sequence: CASSSGPETEQYF. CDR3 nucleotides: TGTGCCAGCAGCTCCGGGCCAGAGACCGAGCAGTACTTC.

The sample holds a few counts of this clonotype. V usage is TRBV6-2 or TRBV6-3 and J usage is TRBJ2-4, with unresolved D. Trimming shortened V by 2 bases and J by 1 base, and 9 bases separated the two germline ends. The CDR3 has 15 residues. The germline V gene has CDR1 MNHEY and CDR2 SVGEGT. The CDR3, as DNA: TGTGCCAGCAGTTACCATGGATCGGCCAAAAACATTCAGTACTTC. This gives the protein CASSYHGSAKNIQYF.

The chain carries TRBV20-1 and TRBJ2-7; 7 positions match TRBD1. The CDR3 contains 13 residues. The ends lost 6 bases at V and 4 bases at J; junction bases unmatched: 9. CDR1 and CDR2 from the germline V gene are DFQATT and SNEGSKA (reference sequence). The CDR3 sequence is CSAGRQGGYEQYF. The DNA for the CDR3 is TGCAGTGCCGGCCGACAGGGTGGATACGAGCAGTACTTC.

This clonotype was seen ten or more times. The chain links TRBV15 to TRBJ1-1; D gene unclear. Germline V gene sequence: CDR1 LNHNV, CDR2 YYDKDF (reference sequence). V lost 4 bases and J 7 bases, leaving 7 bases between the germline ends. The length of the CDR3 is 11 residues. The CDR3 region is CATSKAREAFF. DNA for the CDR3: TGTGCCACCAGCAAAGCCCGTGAAGCTTTCTTT. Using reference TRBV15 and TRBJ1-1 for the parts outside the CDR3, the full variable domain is DAMVIQNPRYQVTQFGKPVTLSCSQTLNHNVMYWYQQKSSQAPKLLFHYYDKDFNNEADTPDNFQSRRPNTSFCFLDIRSPGLGDTAMYLCATSKAREAFFGQGTRLTVV.

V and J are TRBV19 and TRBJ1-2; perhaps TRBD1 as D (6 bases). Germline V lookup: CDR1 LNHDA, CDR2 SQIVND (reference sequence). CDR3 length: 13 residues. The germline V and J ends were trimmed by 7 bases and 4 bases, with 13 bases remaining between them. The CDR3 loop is CASTFDRLYGYTF. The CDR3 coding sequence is TGTGCCAGTACCTTTGACAGGCTCTATGGCTACACCTTC. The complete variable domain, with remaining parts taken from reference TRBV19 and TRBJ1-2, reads DGGITQSPKYLFRKEGQNVTLSCEQNLNHDAMYWYRQDPGQGLRLIYYSQIVNDFQKGDIAEGYSVSREKKESFPLTVTSAQKNPTAFYLCASTFDRLYGYTFGSGTRLTVV.

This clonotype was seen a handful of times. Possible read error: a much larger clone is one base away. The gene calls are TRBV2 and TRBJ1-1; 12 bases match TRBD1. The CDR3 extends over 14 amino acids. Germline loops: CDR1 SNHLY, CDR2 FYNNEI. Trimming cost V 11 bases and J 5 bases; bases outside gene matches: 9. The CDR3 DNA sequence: TGTGCCGGCCGGGACAGGGGGCTTCGTACTGAAGCTTTCTTT. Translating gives CAGRDRGLRTEAFF.

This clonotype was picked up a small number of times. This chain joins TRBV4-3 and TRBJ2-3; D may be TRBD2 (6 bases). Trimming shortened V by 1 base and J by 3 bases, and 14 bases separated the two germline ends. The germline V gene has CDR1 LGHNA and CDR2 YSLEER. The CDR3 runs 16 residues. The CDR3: CASSQATGSGTDTQYF. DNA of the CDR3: TGCGCCAGCAGCCAAGCGACCGGGAGCGGGACAGATACGCAGTATTTT.

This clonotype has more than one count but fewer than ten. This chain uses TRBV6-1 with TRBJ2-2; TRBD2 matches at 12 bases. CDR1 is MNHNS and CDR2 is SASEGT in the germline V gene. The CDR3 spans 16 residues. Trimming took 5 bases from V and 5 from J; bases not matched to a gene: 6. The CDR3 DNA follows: TGTGCCAGCAGTCAGGGACTAGCGGGCTGGACCGGGGAGCTGTTTTTT. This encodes CASSQGLAGWTGELFF.

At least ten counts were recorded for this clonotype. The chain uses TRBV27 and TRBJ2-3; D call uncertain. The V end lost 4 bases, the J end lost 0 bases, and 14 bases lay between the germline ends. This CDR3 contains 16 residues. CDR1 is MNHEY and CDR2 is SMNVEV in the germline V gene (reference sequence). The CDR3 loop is CASSYLTVTSTDTQYF. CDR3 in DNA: TGTGCCAGCAGTTATCTCACGGTAACTAGCACAGATACGCAGTATTTT.

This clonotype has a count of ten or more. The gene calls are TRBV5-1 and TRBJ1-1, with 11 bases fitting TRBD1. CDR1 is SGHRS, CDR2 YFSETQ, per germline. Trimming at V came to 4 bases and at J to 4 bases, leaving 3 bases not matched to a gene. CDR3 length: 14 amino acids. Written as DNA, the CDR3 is TGCGCCAGCAGCCGGACAGGGGGCTCCACTGAAGCTTTCTTT. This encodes CASSRTGGSTEAFF.

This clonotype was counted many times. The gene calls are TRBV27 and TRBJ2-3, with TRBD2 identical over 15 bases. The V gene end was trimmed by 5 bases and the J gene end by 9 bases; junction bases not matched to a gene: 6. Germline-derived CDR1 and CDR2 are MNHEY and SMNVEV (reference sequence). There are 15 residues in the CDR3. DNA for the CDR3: TGTGCCAGCAGTCGGACTAGCGGGAGGGTGAACACGCAGTATTTT. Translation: CASSRTSGRVNTQYF.

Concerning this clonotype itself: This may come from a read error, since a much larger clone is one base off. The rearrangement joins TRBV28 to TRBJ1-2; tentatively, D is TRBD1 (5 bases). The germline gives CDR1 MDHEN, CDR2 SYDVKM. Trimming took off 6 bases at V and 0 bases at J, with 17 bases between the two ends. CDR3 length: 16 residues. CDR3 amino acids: CASRSPGAGANYGYTF. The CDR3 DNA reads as TGTGCCAGCAGATCCCCCGGGGCAGGAGCTAACTATGGCTACACCTTC.

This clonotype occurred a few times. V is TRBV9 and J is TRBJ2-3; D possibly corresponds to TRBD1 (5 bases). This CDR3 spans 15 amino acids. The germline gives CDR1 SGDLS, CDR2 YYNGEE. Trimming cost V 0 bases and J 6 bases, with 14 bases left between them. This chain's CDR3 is CASSVVSAAGDTQYF. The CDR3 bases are TGTGCCAGCAGCGTAGTTTCGGCTGCAGGGGATACGCAGTATTTT.

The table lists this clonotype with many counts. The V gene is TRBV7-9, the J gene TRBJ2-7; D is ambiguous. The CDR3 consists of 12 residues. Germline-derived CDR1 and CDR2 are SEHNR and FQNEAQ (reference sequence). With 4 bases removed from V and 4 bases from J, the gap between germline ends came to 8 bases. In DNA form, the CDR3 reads TGTGCCAGCAGCTCGGGCCAATACGAGCAGTACTTC. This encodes CASSSGQYEQYF.

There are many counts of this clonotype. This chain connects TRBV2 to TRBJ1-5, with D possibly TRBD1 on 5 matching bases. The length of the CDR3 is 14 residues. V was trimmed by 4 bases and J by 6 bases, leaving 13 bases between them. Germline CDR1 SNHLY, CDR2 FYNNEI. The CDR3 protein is CASSGQGVRQPQHF. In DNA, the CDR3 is TGTGCCAGCAGTGGCCAGGGAGTCCGTCAGCCCCAGCATTTT.

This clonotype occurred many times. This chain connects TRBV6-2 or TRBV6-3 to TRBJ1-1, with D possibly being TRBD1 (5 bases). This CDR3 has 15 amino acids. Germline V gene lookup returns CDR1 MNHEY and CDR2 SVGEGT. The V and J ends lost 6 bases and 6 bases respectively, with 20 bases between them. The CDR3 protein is CASREPGYGAPEAFF. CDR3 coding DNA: TGTGCCAGCAGAGAACCGGGCTATGGGGCTCCTGAAGCTTTCTTT.

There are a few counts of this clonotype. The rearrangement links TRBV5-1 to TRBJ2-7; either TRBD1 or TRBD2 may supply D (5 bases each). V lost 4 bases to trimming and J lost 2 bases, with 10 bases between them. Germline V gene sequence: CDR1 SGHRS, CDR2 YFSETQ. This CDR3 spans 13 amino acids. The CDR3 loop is CASSTGTTYEQYF. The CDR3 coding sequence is TGCGCCAGCAGCACCGGGACCACCTACGAGCAGTACTTC.